This T cell receptor (beta chain) comes out of a study of CD8 T cells in ankylosing spondylitis. Overall study findings and caveats: About 8 highly homologous variants made up a TCR beta motif that seemed to typify ankylosing spondylitis blood.

Using quantitative 5'-RACE with molecular barcodes, the authors made TCR beta libraries. Using its own MiXCR run on the 5' RACE reads, TCRdb lists one record per CDR3 protein. The table lists around 450,000 distinct CDR3 sequences, around 26% of them singletons. This clonotype was detected only a few times. Its antigen is undetermined. Trimming took 5 bases from V and 7 from J; bases not matched to a gene: 5. Per the germline V gene, CDR1 is LGHDT and CDR2 is YNNKEL (reference sequence). The CDR3 extends over 14 amino acids. The rearrangement links TRBV3-1 to TRBJ2-5, with TRBD1 matching 12 bases. This TCR was sampled from a male donor with ankylosing spondylitis. The material sequenced was blood, either unsorted or a sorted T cell fraction (not recorded which). The CDR3 DNA sequence: TGTGCCAGCAGCTTTGGGACAGGGGGCGGGACCCAGTACTTC. Amino acids: CASSFGTGGGTQYF.